This TCR beta chain was obtained from a study of OX40 agonist ivuxolimab in advanced cancers. Study summary: Patients treated during dose escalation were battling hepatocellular carcinoma, melanoma, renal cell or head and neck cancer.

Data came from immunoSEQ multiplex PCR; TCRdb stores just in-frame clones and leaves some out. In the table there are about 95,000 clones, 75% to 95% of which are singletons. Points on this clone: Its antigen is as yet unknown.

General study findings and limits: Low normalized clonal expansion also occurred in some nonresponding patients. Clonal expansion was among the lowest in partial responders at 0.1-3.0 mg/kg, especially CD8+.

This clonotype was sampled from an adult with an advanced solid tumor such as melanoma, head and neck, liver or kidney cancer. The material was CD4+ or CD8+ T cells sorted from blood, obtained in a trial of the OX40 agonist ivuxolimab.

The DNA for the CDR3 is TGTGCCAGCAGCCCCCCAGCAATTAAGTCCGGACCTAATGAAAAACTGTTTTTT. This sequence encodes CASSPPAIKSGPNEKLFF. The chain links TRBV11-3 to TRBJ1-4; D unresolved. CDR1 and CDR2 from the germline V gene are SGHNT and YENEEA. V was cut by 5 bases and J by 3 bases, with 22 bases left in between. This CDR3 has 18 amino acids.